This TCR beta chain originates from a study of breast tumors, draining lymph nodes, adjacent tissues. This CDR3 comprises 14 residues. V lost 5 bases to trimming and J lost 4 bases, with 12 bases between them. Germline V gene sequence: CDR1 SEHNR, CDR2 FQNEAQ (reference sequence). Study findings and constraints: Findings are consistent with lymph node origin and intratumoral expansion of most tumor T cells. Tumor TCR diversity was below lymph nodes but above nontumor tissue. Tumor T cell lymph node origin was a supported hypothesis, not proven. Luminal-like breast cancer showed significantly higher tumor–nontumor repertoire similarity than basal-like.

This clonotype was observed at least ten times. Its cognate antigen is unknown. From the multiplex PCR reads, TCRdb called clonotypes with MiXCR, one entry per CDR3 protein. The sample lists about 200,000 distinct CDR3 sequences, 31% occurring once. Breast cancer patients provided tissue from their axillary draining lymph nodes. V usage is TRBV7-9 and J usage is TRBJ1-3; maybe TRBD1 (5 bases). This TCR was sampled from a female donor with breast cancer. Some clones in this sample may be carry-over from other donors' samples. The sequencing input was axillary lymph node tissue. The CDR3 DNA follows: TGTGCCAGCAGCCCCCAGGGCCGGGGAAACACCATATATTTT. This gives the protein CASSPQGRGNTIYF.